This T cell receptor beta chain was sequenced in a study of T cell clonotyping in hematopoietic cell transplantation. Overall study findings and caveats: At the given depth, recipient repertoires were over 95% de novo clonotypes. Cells were unsorted, so CD4 and CD8 contributions were not separated.

In germline, CDR1 is SGHTA, CDR2 FQGNSA. This CDR3 spans 14 amino acids. The V and J ends lost 5 bases and 9 bases respectively, with 17 bases between them. Repertoires were generated with immunoSEQ multiplex PCR, while TCRdb's copy carries only in-frame clones and drops some. The sample includes about 36,000 clones, 80% to 90% of them seen just once. This clone was seen a few times. The antigen is unknown. This TCR came from a woman in her thirties or forties in good health. Some clones in this sample may be carry-over from other donors' samples. This rearrangement joins TRBV7-2 to TRBJ2-1; D may be TRBD1 or TRBD2 (5 bases each). Specimen: peripheral blood mononuclear cells. CDR3 coding DNA: TGTGCCAGCAGCCCAGGATGGGGGAGTCTTGAGCAGTTCTTC. The encoded protein is CASSPGWGSLEQFF.